These T cell receptor beta chains were read from a single sample in a study of blood T cell repertoires in COVID-19. Profiling relied on immunoSEQ multiplex PCR, and the TCRdb table lists in-frame clones only, not all of them. The data contain over 250,000 clones, roughly 85% of them seen just once; the ten biggest clones take up approximately 5%. Input material: peripheral blood. Receptors were obtained from a man aged 45-65 years with active or convalescent COVID-19. The conserved cysteine and the conserved F or W are not part of the CDR3 here. D genes are given only for firm matches.

CDR3aa | v_gene | d_gene | j_gene
ASSITGELF | TRBV7-3 | . | TRBJ2-2
ASSLDRLNTEAF | TRBV5-8 | . | TRBJ1-1
ASRGHWGTAYNEQF | TRBV11-2 | TRBD1 | TRBJ2-1
ASKRSMNTEAF | TRBV6-5 | . | TRBJ1-1
ASSVNQGGANTGELF | TRBV9 | . | TRBJ2-2
ASSLGQGARSAEAF | TRBV6-5 | TRBD1 | TRBJ1-1
ASTTRGTGWNEQF | TRBV5-6 | TRBD1 | TRBJ2-1
ASSVVGGGVQETQY | TRBV9 | . | TRBJ2-5
ASEGGTPTDTQY | TRBV28 | . | TRBJ2-3
ASSAGTSGYEQY | TRBV5-1 | TRBD2 | TRBJ2-7
ASSSAQGWEQY | TRBV4-2 | . | TRBJ2-7
ASSLDRAPPYGNQPQH | TRBV7-8 | TRBD1 | TRBJ1-5
ASSPGTGGYLNTEAF | TRBV28 | TRBD1 | TRBJ1-1
ASSPQGVYGTDTQY | TRBV5-1 | TRBD1 | TRBJ2-3
SASTLSTQY | TRBV20-1 | . | TRBJ2-5